This TCR beta chain is drawn from a study of monozygotic twins with inflammatory bowel disease. Findings and caveats of the study: Diversity of TCRbeta measured by inverse Simpson was lower in IBD patients than in healthy co-twins.

Germline CDR1 reads DFQATT; CDR2 reads SNEGSKA (reference sequence). The CDR3 sequence is 15 residues long. TCRdb reprocessed the 5' RACE reads and stores each CDR3 protein as one record, lacking DNA. The repertoire shows around 380,000 distinct CDR3 sequences; the top ten hold more than 2%. A note on this clonotype: Its target is not known.

The receptor was derived from a human donor with ulcerative colitis or Crohn's disease, or a healthy co-twin of an affected twin (not recorded which). This sequence joins TRBV20-1 and TRBJ2-2; the TCRdb call, TRBD1, lacks DNA for checking. The sample consisted of blood. The CDR3: CSARPPGGNTGELFF.